This note documents a single TCR beta chain sequence. These data come from a study of blood T cells in healthy people across ages. The length of the CDR3 is 11 residues. The V gene lost 10 bases and the J gene lost 2 bases, with 9 bases spanning the gap. The germline gives CDR1 MNHNS, CDR2 SASEGT. Then a second PCR, running about 7 to 11 cycles, was carried out with a sample-barcoded 5' primer and a J-beta primer mix. MiXCR, applied by TCRdb to the 5' RACE reads, yields one record per CDR3 protein. The sample holds about 1.1 million distinct CDR3 sequences, approximately 38% seen once. This receptor was obtained from a man aged 18 to 30 in good health. This chain joins TRBV6-1 and TRBJ2-7, with D possibly being TRBD2 (5 bases). Sequenced input: blood. The CDR3 DNA sequence: TGTGCCACCATGGGAGCCTACGAGCAGTACTTC. It specifies CATMGAYEQYF.